This is a list of T cell receptor beta chains from one sample in a study of blood T cells in healthy people across ages. Using its own MiXCR run on the 5' RACE reads, TCRdb lists one record per CDR3 protein. The sample yields around 800,000 distinct CDR3 sequences, under 30% seen once. The same data also went into a second study, on T cells of mothers and their children.

Source material: blood. The receptor set was obtained from a boy younger than 18 in good health. CDR3s include the opening cysteine and the closing phenylalanine or tryptophan. A D gene is named only where the DNA matches it firmly. Clone size is given for some rows only: seen once, a few or many times, or a class if the clone is expanded.

J gene,clone size,D gene,V gene,CDR3 DNA,CDR3 protein
TRBJ2-5,NA,TRBD2,TRBV28,TGTGCCAGCAGTTTATTTCAACTAGCGGGGGTCGAGACCCAGTACTTC,CASSLFQLAGVETQYF
TRBJ1-2,NA,NA,TRBV6-6,TGTGCCAGCACCCAGACGAGACGGGCTAACTATGGCTACACCTTC,CASTQTRRANYGYTF
TRBJ2-7,few,TRBD1,TRBV28,TGTGCCAGTAATAGGGGACAGAACTACGAGCAGTACTTC,CASNRGQNYEQYF
TRBJ1-1,NA,NA,TRBV28,TGTGCCAGCATTAGGGCAGACCACACTGAAGCTTTCTTT,CASIRADHTEAFF
TRBJ2-6,few,TRBD1,TRBV7-2,TGTGCCAGCAGCTTAGTTGCAGGGGGCTATACTGGGGCCAACGTCCTGACTTTC,CASSLVAGGYTGANVLTF
TRBJ2-5,few,TRBD1,TRBV7-9,TGTGCCAGCAGCTTAGAGACAGGGGAAGAGACCCAGTACTTC,CASSLETGEETQYF
TRBJ2-7,NA,NA,TRBV20-1,TGCAGTGCTAGAGATCTTATGGTTAGCTCCTACGAGCAGTACTTC,CSARDLMVSSYEQYF
TRBJ2-3,few,TRBD2,TRBV10-3,TGTGCCATCGGGGCGGGGGTTACCACAGATACGCAGTATTTT,CAIGAGVTTDTQYF
TRBJ1-2,NA,NA,TRBV20-1,TGCAGTGCACCCCTGGGGTCCTATGGCTACACCTTC,CSAPLGSYGYTF
TRBJ2-1,NA,NA,TRBV7-9,TGTGCCAGCAGCCTGCCGGCTAGGCTCCAAGGCAATGAGCAGTTCTTC,CASSLPARLQGNEQFF
TRBJ2-1,NA,NA,TRBV10-3,TGTGCCATCAAGAGTTCGGCAGACTACAATAAGCAGTTCTTC,CAIKSSADYNKQFF
TRBJ1-6,NA,TRBD1,TRBV12-5,TGTGCTAGTGGTTTAACAGGGGGCAGTTCACCCCTCCACTTT,CASGLTGGSSPLHF
TRBJ2-7,NA,NA,TRBV3-1,TGTGCCAGCAGCCAGCAGGGAGGCGAGCAGTACTTC,CASSQQGGEQYF
TRBJ2-7,NA,TRBD1,TRBV20-1,TGCAGTGCTAGATCCGGGACAGGGGGCTTCTACGAGCAGTACTTC,CSARSGTGGFYEQYF
TRBJ2-5,few,NA,TRBV5-1,TGCGCCAGCACCCTAGGGCCCGGCGAGACCCAGTACTTC,CASTLGPGETQYF
TRBJ2-3,NA,NA,TRBV6-4,TGTGCCAGAACCTTCCCAGATACGCAGTATTTT,CARTFPDTQYF
TRBJ2-5,few,NA,TRBV12-3/TRBV12-4,TGTGCCAGCAGTTCTCTGGGGGAAGGATTAGAGACCCAGTACTTC,CASSSLGEGLETQYF
TRBJ2-7,NA,NA,TRBV11-2,TGTGCCAGCAGAGATTTAAAGGACAAATGGTCCGAGCAGTACTTC,CASRDLKDKWSEQYF
TRBJ1-2,few,NA,TRBV6-1,TGTGCCAGCCAACCTCTGGGGACCTATGGCTACACCTTC,CASQPLGTYGYTF
TRBJ1-1,NA,NA,TRBV9,TGTGCCAGCAGCGTAAAAATTCAGGGTGAGGCTCTCTTT,CASSVKIQGEALF
TRBJ2-2,many,TRBD2,TRBV6-5,TGTGCCAGCAGTCCGGGACTAGCCGGCGGGGAGCTGTTTTTT,CASSPGLAGGELFF
TRBJ1-4,NA,NA,TRBV20-1,TGCAGTGCTAGAGATAGCTGGGGGCGTTCTGAAAAACTGTTTTTT,CSARDSWGRSEKLFF
TRBJ1-2,NA,NA,TRBV7-6,TGTGCCAGCAGCTTAAGGGGGAATGAGGGCTACACCTTC,CASSLRGNEGYTF
TRBJ2-5,NA,TRBD2,TRBV10-1,TGCGCCACCAAAAAGCGGGGGCCTCAAGAGACCCAGTACTTC,CATKKRGPQETQYF
TRBJ2-5,NA,NA,TRBV7-2,TGTGCCAGCAGCTTAGGCGAGGTATCCTACGAGCTGTACTTC,CASSLGEVSYELYF
TRBJ2-1,NA,TRBD2,TRBV10-3,TGTGCCATCAGTGAGTCACGCGGGGGTAAGGAGCAGTTCTTC,CAISESRGGKEQFF
TRBJ2-5,NA,NA,TRBV9,TGTGCCAGCAGTCCCGCGGACGGGATGTTTGAGACCCAGTACTTC,CASSPADGMFETQYF
TRBJ2-5,NA,TRBD1,TRBV10-3,TGTGCCATCAGTGAAAGGACAGGGGTAGAGACCCAATACTTC,CAISERTGVETQYF
TRBJ2-1,NA,TRBD1,TRBV2,TGTGCCAGCACTTTGGACAGGGTCCCCTACAATGAGCAGTTCTTC,CASTLDRVPYNEQFF
TRBJ1-5,few,TRBD1,TRBV28,TGTGCCAGCAGTTCAGGGACAGGGGTAGGTCCCCAGCATTTT,CASSSGTGVGPQHF
TRBJ2-7,many,NA,TRBV7-3,TGTGCCAGCAGCTTCTACGAGCAGTACTTC,CASSFYEQYF
TRBJ2-3,few,TRBD2,TRBV15,TGTGCCACCAGCACCCCCTCAGACCCCACTAGCGGGGACACAGATACGCAGTATTTT,CATSTPSDPTSGDTDTQYF
TRBJ2-1,few,TRBD2,TRBV28,TGTGCCAGCAAAGCGGGGGGGCGGAATGAGCAGTTCTTC,CASKAGGRNEQFF
TRBJ2-3,NA,NA,TRBV12-3/TRBV12-4,TGTGCCAGCAGCGTGACCAGGGACGTCCAGGATACGCAGTATTTT,CASSVTRDVQDTQYF
TRBJ2-5,few,TRBD2,TRBV13,TGTGCCAGCAGCTTATCAGGATCTCTAGCGGAGGCGGAGACCCAGTACTTC,CASSLSGSLAEAETQYF
TRBJ1-5,many,TRBD1,TRBV7-9,TGTGCCAGCAGCCCAACAGGGGGTAATCAGCCCCAGCATTTT,CASSPTGGNQPQHF
TRBJ2-1,few,NA,TRBV10-1,TGCGCCAGCAGTGAAAATCCAAGCTCCTACAATGAGCAGTTCTTC,CASSENPSSYNEQFF